Below, 18 T cell receptor beta chains from the same sample are listed, as sequenced in a study of T cell responses to AZD1222 COVID-19 vaccine. Only in-frame clones appear in the TCRdb table, and some are missing; sequencing was by immunoSEQ multiplex PCR. The sample has about 160,000 clones; about 89% are singletons. The material sequenced was peripheral blood, taken on day 0 of AZD1222 vaccination. The receptors stem from an adult in good health.

This rearrangement joins TRBV9 to TRBJ1-6; 7 bases are shared with TRBD1. The CDR3 extends over 14 amino acids. The junction had 7 bases not matched to a gene; V was cut back by 3 bases and J by 10 bases. Germline V CDR1 and CDR2: SGDLS, YYNGEE. CDR3 nucleotide sequence: TGTGCCAGCAGCGAAACAGGGGCAGTCTCACCCCTCCACTTT. Translated: CASSETGAVSPLHF.

The chain links TRBV28 to TRBJ1-2; 7 bases match TRBD1. Germline CDR1 MDHEN, CDR2 SYDVKM. The CDR3 covers 13 residues. The V gene end was trimmed by 9 bases and the J gene end by 4 bases; junction bases not matched to a gene: 8. CDR3 DNA: TGTGCCAGTGACTCGGGACAGTTCTATGGCTACACCTTC. Its translation is CASDSGQFYGYTF.

The V gene is TRBV6-5, the J gene TRBJ1-2; D is unclear. Between the trimmed V and J ends, which lost 4 bases and 0 bases, there was a span of 12 bases. The CDR3 spans 15 residues. The germline gives CDR1 MNHEY, CDR2 SVGAGI. The CDR3 DNA sequence: TGTGCCAGCAGTTCCACGCTAGGAGCTAACTATGGCTACACCTTC. Translation gives CASSSTLGANYGYTF.

The rearrangement uses TRBV4-3 and TRBJ2-1, with D possibly TRBD2 on 5 matching bases. Germline CDR1 reads LGHNA; CDR2 reads YSLEER. V dropped 0 bases and J dropped 6 bases, with 12 bases sitting between them. This CDR3 has 15 amino acids. CDR3 in amino acids: CASSQEFQLGNEQFF. In DNA form, the CDR3 reads TGCGCCAGCAGCCAAGAGTTCCAACTAGGCAATGAGCAGTTCTTC.

With respect to this clone: The junction does not match germline at one end; this may be a read error. The gene calls are TRBV7-7 and TRBJ2-1, with TRBD1 matching over 8 bases. The CDR3 has 15 amino acids. Germline V gives CDR1 SSHAT, CDR2 FNYEAQ (reference sequence). CDR3 sequence: CASSLSSGGGNEQFF. The DNA of the CDR3 is TGTGCTAGCAGCCTCAGCTCAGGGGGCGGGAATGAGCAGTTCTTC.

This chain uses TRBV6-5 with TRBJ2-1; the D gene is possibly TRBD2 (6 bases). The CDR3 length is 15 residues. V lost 6 bases and J lost 5, with 17 bases in between. The germline gives CDR1 MNHEY, CDR2 SVGAGI. The CDR3 DNA follows: TGTGCCAGCAGCCGACGTCCGGGACTGGACAATGAGCAGTTCTTC. This sequence encodes CASSRRPGLDNEQFF.

The V gene is TRBV5-4, the J gene TRBJ2-2; TRBD2 matches 8 bases. V was clipped by 0 bases and J by 1 base; unmatched bases: 5. CDR1 is SGHNT, CDR2 YYREEE, per germline (reference sequence). The CDR3 totals 17 residues. In nucleotides, the CDR3 is TGTGCCAGCAGCTTGGCTGGGCTAGCGGGGAACACCGGGGAGCTGTTTTTT. This translates into CASSLAGLAGNTGELFF.

This clone was detected a few times. The chain employs TRBV18 and TRBJ2-7, with D perhaps matching TRBD2 (5 bases). The CDR3 is 14 residues long. The V and J ends lost 3 bases and 3 bases respectively, with 12 bases between them. The germline gives CDR1 KGHSH, CDR2 LQKENI. CDR3 sequence (DNA): TGTGCCAGCTCACCGGGGAGCGGCCGCTACGAGCAGTACTTC. It specifies CASSPGSGRYEQYF.

The CDR3 region has the DNA TGTGCCAGCAGCTTAGAGATAGACTACGAGCAGTACTTC. Amino acids: CASSLEIDYEQYF. This chain joins TRBV7-9 and TRBJ2-7; the D is unclear. With 1 base removed from V and 3 bases from J, the gap between germline ends came to 7 bases. The CDR3 covers 13 residues. Germline CDR1 is SEHNR and CDR2 is FQNEAQ (reference sequence).

This chain joins TRBV5-4 and TRBJ2-3; no firm D call. The CDR3 is made up of 12 amino acids. With 1 base removed from V and 6 bases from J, the gap between germline ends came to 6 bases. CDR1 SGHNT and CDR2 YYREEE come from the germline V gene (reference sequence). The CDR3: CASSLRADTQYF. The CDR3 DNA reads TGTGCCAGCAGCTTGAGAGCTGATACGCAGTATTTT.

CDR3 DNA sequence: TGTGCCAGCAGCCCATGGGACAGGGCAGGCTATGGCTACACCTTC. It codes for CASSPWDRAGYGYTF. This chain links TRBV7-2 with TRBJ1-2; TRBD1 aligns across 9 bases. The CDR3 is made up of 15 amino acids. CDR1 is SGHTA and CDR2 is FQGNSA in the germline V gene. V shed 5 bases and J 4 bases; nucleotides not matched to a gene: 8.

The chain recombines TRBV24-1 with TRBJ1-1, with TRBD1 matching 11 bases. V lost 2 bases and J lost 0; bases outside the gene matches: 4. Germline V gives CDR1 KGHDR, CDR2 SFDVKD. The CDR3 runs 17 residues. Here the CDR3 reads CATSDWTGGRLNTEAFF. The CDR3 nucleotides read TGTGCCACCAGTGATTGGACAGGGGGCCGCTTGAACACTGAAGCTTTCTTT.

This rearrangement joins TRBV18 to TRBJ2-1; perhaps TRBD2 as D (6 bases). The CDR3 extends over 16 amino acids. CDR1 is KGHSH, CDR2 LQKENI, per germline. V lost 5 bases, J lost 3 bases, and 17 bases lay in between. The CDR3 sequence: CASSSVSGLRYNEQFF. In nucleotides, the CDR3 is TGTGCCAGCTCATCAGTTTCGGGACTGCGCTACAATGAGCAGTTCTTC.

This chain uses TRBV7-2 with TRBJ1-2, with D unclear. The germline V and J ends were trimmed by 1 base and 4 bases, with 10 bases remaining between them. The CDR3 has 14 residues. Germline V CDR1 and CDR2: SGHTA, FQGNSA. CDR3 DNA: TGTGCCAGCAGCTTAGATGTACCCCCCTATGGCTACACCTTC. Translated, it gives CASSLDVPPYGYTF. Full variable domain (missing parts from reference TRBV7-2 and TRBJ1-2): GAGVSQSPSNKVTEKGKDVELRCDPISGHTALYWYRQSLGQGLEFLIYFQGNSAPDKSGLPSDRFSAERTGGSVSTLTIQRTQQEDSAVYLCASSLDVPPYGYTFGSGTRLTVV.

The V and J genes are TRBV18 and TRBJ2-2; D is unclear. This CDR3 is 12 amino acids long. CDR1 is KGHSH, CDR2 LQKENI, per germline. With 3 bases removed from V and 1 base from J, the gap between germline ends came to 0 bases. The DNA of the CDR3 is TGTGCCAGCTCACCGAACACCGGGGAGCTGTTTTTT. It is translated as CASSPNTGELFF.

This clone was seen only once. The V and J genes are TRBV7-6 and TRBJ1-4; no clear D gene. Germline CDR1 reads SGHVS; CDR2 reads FNYEAQ. The CDR3 is 15 amino acids. The V and J ends lost 5 bases and 0 bases respectively, with 10 bases between them. Here the CDR3 DNA reads TGTGCCAGCAGCCCTCTAGTTGCAACTAATGAAAAACTGTTTTTT. Translating gives CASSPLVATNEKLFF.

The chain employs TRBV6-5 and TRBJ1-3; TRBD1 might be the D (5 bases). V was shortened by 2 bases and J by 0 bases, with 8 bases between the two germline ends. The CDR3 sequence is 15 residues long. Germline CDR1 reads MNHEY; CDR2 reads SVGAGI. DNA of the CDR3: TGTGCCAGCAGTTACGACAGTAGCTCTGGAAACACCATATATTTT. Amino acids: CASSYDSSSGNTIYF.

The gene calls are TRBV27 and TRBJ1-1, with 8 bases fitting TRBD1. CDR1 MNHEY and CDR2 SMNVEV come from the germline V gene (reference sequence). V was pared by 8 bases and J by 0 bases, with 11 bases of the junction left unmatched. This CDR3 spans 16 amino acids. The CDR3 protein is CASRRGLLTMNTEAFF. CDR3 sequence (DNA): TGTGCCAGCCGCAGGGGGCTCCTGACCATGAACACTGAAGCTTTCTTT.